These 28 T cell receptor beta chains were sequenced from one sample in a study of shared clonotypes between healthy human individuals. Some clones are missing from TCRdb's copy, which holds only in-frame ones; the method was immunoSEQ multiplex PCR. The profile shows fewer than 3 million clones, 85% to 95% of them singletons. Specimen: naive CD4+ T cells from PBMCs. The subset denotes: CD45RA+ positively selected. These receptors all come from a man in his late teens or twenties in good health. Some clones in this sample may be carry-over from other donors' samples.

The chain has TRBV25-1 and TRBJ1-3; perhaps TRBD1 as D (6 bases). Trimming removed 5 bases at V and 3 bases at J, with 8 bases between. CDR1 is MGHDK, CDR2 SYGVNS, per germline. CDR3 length equals 13 residues. The CDR3 here is CASSLGGGNTIYF. The CDR3 region has the DNA TGTGCCAGCAGTCTAGGGGGTGGAAACACCATATATTTT.

The chain links TRBV25-1 to TRBJ1-6; D call uncertain. The CDR3 sequence is 14 residues long. Trimming removed 4 bases at V and 1 base at J, with 5 bases between. In germline, CDR1 is MGHDK, CDR2 SYGVNS. The CDR3 reads CASSVRSYNSPLHF. In DNA, the CDR3 is TGTGCCAGCAGTGTGAGGTCCTATAATTCACCCCTCCACTTT.

The rearrangement joins TRBV29-1 to TRBJ2-2; 14 bases map to TRBD2. The CDR3 covers 19 residues. V shed 8 bases and J 3 bases; nucleotides not matched to a gene: 17. Germline CDR1 and CDR2: SQVTM and ANQGSEA. CDR3 sequence: CSNEPGLAGDEDDTGELFF. The CDR3 coding sequence is TGCAGCAATGAACCGGGACTAGCGGGAGATGAGGACGACACCGGGGAGCTGTTTTTT.

The V gene is TRBV7-3, the J gene TRBJ2-2; 7 nucleotides align to TRBD2. This CDR3 spans 17 amino acids. V lost 1 base to trimming and J lost 6 bases; unmatched junction nucleotides: 11. Germline V CDR1 and CDR2: SGHTA, FQGTGA. CDR3 region: CASSLIRSAGESGELFF. CDR3 DNA: TGTGCCAGCAGCTTAATCCGATCGGCGGGAGAGTCCGGGGAGCTGTTTTTT.

This rearrangement joins TRBV5-1 to TRBJ2-3; 14 nucleotides agree with TRBD2. With V trimmed by 4 bases and J by 3 bases, 10 bases remained unmatched. CDR1 and CDR2 from the germline V gene are SGHRS and YFSETQ. The CDR3 is 18 residues long. For the CDR3, the DNA is TGCGCCAGCAGCCCTCGCCCCGGACTAGCGGGAGGAACAGATACGCAGTATTTT. Protein: CASSPRPGLAGGTDTQYF.

This chain uses TRBV29-1 with TRBJ2-1; TRBD2 matches 9 bases. CDR1 is SQVTM, CDR2 ANQGSEA, per germline. The trim removed 4 bases at V and 1 base at J, leaving 5 bases unmatched. The CDR3 has 15 residues. The CDR3: CSVVRLAGSYNEQFF. The CDR3 coding sequence is TGCAGCGTTGTGAGGCTAGCGGGATCCTACAATGAGCAGTTCTTC.

The V gene is TRBV14, the J gene TRBJ2-1, with 9 bases aligning to TRBD1. Losses at the gene ends were 5 bases for V and 7 bases for J; bases not matched to a gene: 9. Germline V gene lookup returns CDR1 SGHDN and CDR2 FVKESK. This CDR3 comprises 15 residues. The CDR3 sequence is CASSFWDRAENEQFF. The CDR3 DNA sequence: TGTGCCAGCAGCTTCTGGGACAGGGCTGAGAATGAGCAGTTCTTC.

V and J are TRBV6-5 and TRBJ2-5, with D possibly matching TRBD2 (7 bases). The CDR3 runs 15 residues. Germline values: CDR1 MNHEY, CDR2 SVGAGI. The V end was cut by 2 bases, the J end by 5 bases, with 15 bases between. CDR3: CASSYRTGRVETQYF. CDR3 sequence (DNA): TGTGCCAGCAGTTACCGTACAGGGAGGGTTGAGACCCAGTACTTC.

The rearrangement joins TRBV19 to TRBJ1-5; 7 nucleotides agree with TRBD1. The CDR3 is 16 amino acids. Germline-derived CDR1 and CDR2 are LNHDA and SQIVND (reference sequence). J was trimmed by 4 bases and V by 3 bases; bases with no gene match: 9. The CDR3 reads CASSMAGRGPNQPQHF. For the CDR3, the DNA is TGTGCCAGTAGTATGGCGGGAAGGGGGCCTAATCAGCCCCAGCATTTT.

The chain joins TRBV28 to TRBJ2-2, with D possibly TRBD1 on 6 matching bases. Germline values: CDR1 MDHEN, CDR2 SYDVKM. Trimming cost V 7 bases and J 7 bases, with 10 bases left between them. The CDR3 has 12 amino acids. CDR3 DNA sequence: TGTGCCAGCACCCAGGGGATCGGGGAGCTGTTTTTT. It specifies CASTQGIGELFF.

The genes are TRBV7-8 and TRBJ1-2; D gene uncertain. This CDR3 is 15 amino acids long. V lost 5 bases, J lost 4 bases, and 17 bases lay in between. Germline CDR1 is SGHVS and CDR2 is FQNEAQ. The DNA for the CDR3 is TGTGCCAGCAGCCCTAGCCATGGGAGTCCCTATGGCTACACCTTC. The encoded protein is CASSPSHGSPYGYTF.

J is TRBJ2-3 and V is TRBV10-1; D is possibly TRBD1 (7 bases). There are 18 residues in the CDR3. The germline gives CDR1 WNHNN, CDR2 SYGVQD (reference sequence). Trimming removed 10 bases at V and 0 bases at J, with 26 bases between. The CDR3 sequence is CATPGDRGGTTSTDTQYF. The CDR3 DNA sequence: TGCGCCACCCCAGGGGACAGAGGGGGGACAACTAGCACAGATACGCAGTATTTT.

V and J are TRBV20-1 and TRBJ2-7; tentative D call: TRBD2 (6 bases). The germline V and J ends were trimmed by 6 bases and 7 bases, with 10 bases remaining between them. The CDR3 has 10 residues. Germline CDR1 DFQATT, CDR2 SNEGSKA (reference sequence). The CDR3 DNA reads TGCAGTGCCGGGAGTTGGGAGCAGTACTTC. Protein product: CSAGSWEQYF.

The chain is built from TRBV14 and TRBJ1-1, with a tentative D call TRBD1 (5 bases). The germline CDR1 and CDR2 sequences are SGHDN and FVKESK. The CDR3 length is 16 residues. V gave up 1 base and J gave up 0 bases, with 12 bases separating them. CDR3 bases: TGTGCCAGCAGCCAAGTAAGGGGAGTTATGAACACTGAAGCTTTCTTT. Its protein product is CASSQVRGVMNTEAFF.

The chain combines TRBV18 with TRBJ2-4; TRBD1 aligns across 7 bases. Germline V gene sequence: CDR1 KGHSH, CDR2 LQKENI. V shed 1 base, J shed 1 base, and the junction held 1 base outside the gene matches. The CDR3 is 15 amino acids. The CDR3 DNA is TGTGCCAGCTCACCACAGGGGGCGGCCAAAAACATTCAGTACTTC. Translation gives CASSPQGAAKNIQYF.

The rearrangement joins TRBV28 to TRBJ1-2; 12 bases map to TRBD1. The CDR3 spans 19 residues. V trimming: 0 bases; J trimming: 5 bases; junction bases outside the gene matches: 13. Germline CDR1 and CDR2: MDHEN and SYDVKM. The CDR3 bases are TGTGCCAGCAGTTTATGGGTGTTGGGACAGGGGGCGCTACTATATGGCTACACCTTC. Amino acids: CASSLWVLGQGALLYGYTF.

The CDR3 DNA follows: TGTGCCAGCAGATTCGGAGTGAACACTGAAGCTTTCTTT. This codes for CASRFGVNTEAFF. V and J are TRBV6-5 and TRBJ1-1; D gene ambiguous. The V end was cut by 6 bases, the J end by 0 bases, with 8 bases between. The CDR3 sequence is 13 residues long. Germline lookup yields CDR1 MNHEY and CDR2 SVGAGI.

V is TRBV7-2 and J is TRBJ2-7; D is ambiguous. Trimming took off 7 bases at V and 4 bases at J, with 20 bases between the two ends. The CDR3 contains 15 residues. The germline gives CDR1 SGHTA, CDR2 FQGNSA. This chain's CDR3 is CASTLGDRSAYEQYF. The CDR3 DNA follows: TGTGCCAGCACCCTAGGTGATAGATCTGCTTACGAGCAGTACTTC.

The V and J genes are TRBV6-5 and TRBJ2-7; possible D gene TRBD2, 6 bases. CDR3 length: 15 amino acids. The V gene lost 0 bases and the J gene lost 5 bases, with 14 bases spanning the gap. Germline V lookup: CDR1 MNHEY, CDR2 SVGAGI. CDR3 in amino acids: CASSYSGGAGHEQYF. CDR3 DNA: TGTGCCAGCAGTTACTCAGGCGGGGCCGGCCACGAGCAGTACTTC.

The chain uses TRBV5-4 and TRBJ2-7; D remains unclear. The V and J ends lost 4 bases and 6 bases respectively, with 14 bases between them. The CDR3 contains 13 residues. Germline values: CDR1 SGHNT, CDR2 YYREEE (reference sequence). Here the CDR3 DNA reads TGTGCCAGCAGCCAATACCGAGGTGGCGAGCAGTACTTC. It yields the protein CASSQYRGGEQYF.

V is TRBV6-6 and J is TRBJ2-7, with TRBD2 matching 10 bases. This CDR3 has 13 residues. Germline-derived CDR1 and CDR2 are MNHNY and SVGAGI (reference sequence). Germline trimming cut 7 bases from V and 4 bases from J; bases unmatched to any gene: 4. CDR3 sequence: CASTAGGWYEQYF. The CDR3 DNA reads TGTGCCAGCACAGCGGGAGGGTGGTACGAGCAGTACTTC.

The CDR3 region is CASSPPRGRALGSDTQYF. CDR3 DNA sequence: TGTGCCAGCAGCCCCCCCCGGGGGCGGGCCTTAGGGTCAGATACGCAGTATTTT. This chain links TRBV7-6 with TRBJ2-3; D possibly uses TRBD1 or TRBD2 (6 bases each). The CDR3 covers 18 residues. In germline, CDR1 is SGHVS, CDR2 FNYEAQ. Trimming stripped 5 bases from V and 4 bases from J, with 25 bases between.

J is TRBJ1-2 and V is TRBV5-4; unclear D gene. CDR3 size: 14 residues. Germline loops: CDR1 SGHNT, CDR2 YYREEE (reference sequence). Between the trimmed V and J ends, which lost 4 bases and 4 bases, there was a span of 14 bases. CDR3 DNA: TGTGCCAGCAGCCGGGAGGCGATCCCCTATGGCTACACCTTC. It encodes CASSREAIPYGYTF.

The V gene is TRBV5-1, the J gene TRBJ1-4; TRBD1 is a possible D gene (5 bases). With 2 bases removed from V and 6 bases from J, the gap between germline ends came to 11 bases. CDR3 size: 14 residues. Germline V lookup: CDR1 SGHRS, CDR2 YFSETQ. In DNA form, the CDR3 reads TGCGCCAGCAGCTTTGGCCAGGGACATGAAAAACTGTTTTTT. This translates into CASSFGQGHEKLFF.

The V call is TRBV25-1, the J call TRBJ2-7; D not resolved. Germline lookup yields CDR1 MGHDK and CDR2 SYGVNS. The CDR3 spans 13 residues. The V gene lost 4 bases and the J gene lost 3 bases, with 10 bases spanning the gap. CDR3 loop: CASSVQGLYEQYF. CDR3 nucleotide sequence: TGTGCCAGCAGTGTACAAGGGCTCTACGAGCAGTACTTC.

The V call is TRBV7-3, the J call TRBJ2-5, with 7 positions matching TRBD2. V lost 3 bases and J lost 8; bases outside the gene matches: 6. This CDR3 spans 13 amino acids. From germline, CDR1 is SGHTA and CDR2 FQGTGA. CDR3 sequence (DNA): TGTGCCAGCAGCTTCGGACTAGGGTACACCCAGTACTTC. It is translated as CASSFGLGYTQYF.

The chain combines TRBV6-5 with TRBJ1-1; maybe TRBD1 (5 bases). The CDR3 is 13 amino acids. The germline V gene has CDR1 MNHEY and CDR2 SVGAGI. V was shortened by 8 bases and J by 4 bases, with 14 bases between the two germline ends. The CDR3 nucleotides are TGTGCCAGCGGACTCGGGGCCGTCACTGAAGCTTTCTTT. Translating gives CASGLGAVTEAFF.

The gene calls are TRBV19 and TRBJ2-7, with 12 nucleotides matching TRBD2. V was clipped by 4 bases and J by 2 bases; unmatched bases: 3. Germline values: CDR1 LNHDA, CDR2 SQIVND (reference sequence). The CDR3 covers 15 residues. The CDR3 DNA reads TGTGCCAGTAGTACAAGGACTAGCGGGACCTACGAGCAGTACTTC. It codes for CASSTRTSGTYEQYF.